This T cell receptor (beta chain) emerged from a study of blood T cell repertoires in COVID-19. Some clones are missing from TCRdb's copy, which holds only in-frame ones; the method was immunoSEQ multiplex PCR. The table shows 15,000 to 25,000 clones, with around 84% occurring only once. This clonotype originated in a human donor with active COVID-19. The donor label of this sample is uncertain. What was sequenced was peripheral blood.

CDR3 DNA sequence: TGTGCCAGCAGCTTGGACAGGGCAGCCCGATATGGCTACACCTTC. Amino acids: CASSLDRAARYGYTF. J is TRBJ1-2 and V is TRBV7-2; 8 bases align to TRBD1. Germline CDR1 SGHTA, CDR2 FQGNSA. The CDR3 loop spans 15 amino acids. With 3 bases clipped from V and 5 bases from J, the junction kept 8 bases outside the gene matches.